This T cell receptor (beta chain) was identified in a study of blood T cells in healthy people across ages. Study-wide findings and caveats: The diversity estimates, figures obtained from one million T cells, were considered underestimates. Conclusively comparing naive with antigen-experienced cells was impossible with unsorted PBMCs.

Deletions cut 1 base from V and 9 bases from J, with 9 bases between. This CDR3 has 12 residues. Per the germline V gene, CDR1 is SGHTA and CDR2 is FQGNSA. This clonotype came up a few times. Its target is not known. Next came a second PCR, run for about 7 to 12 cycles, which used a sample-barcoded 5' primer along with a J-beta primer mix. Every molecule of cDNA carried a tag from a template-switch adaptor with 12 random nucleotides. TCRdb analysed the 5' RACE reads with MiXCR anew, one entry per CDR3 protein. The data hold about 570,000 distinct CDR3 sequences, with 27% observed a single time. Researchers isolated at least 7 million PBMCs per sample.

The source of this sequence is an older woman in good health. Sequencing was done on a sample of blood. J is TRBJ1-2 and V is TRBV7-2; no clear D gene. CDR3 loop: CASSLVSPSYTF. CDR3 coding DNA: TGTGCCAGCAGCTTAGTTTCCCCTAGCTACACCTTC.